These 25 T cell receptor beta chains were all obtained from the same sample, sequenced in a study of blood T cell repertoires in COVID-19. Measured with immunoSEQ multiplex PCR; TCRdb has only the in-frame clones, and not every one. The sample consists of 400,000 or so clones, around 89% of them appearing once. The sample comprised peripheral blood. Source of these receptors: a woman aged 40 to 55 with COVID-19, enrolled during active disease.

This sequence joins TRBV27 and TRBJ2-4, with D maybe TRBD2 (5 bases). The CDR3 sequence is 14 residues long. Germline V gene lookup returns CDR1 MNHEY and CDR2 SMNVEV (reference sequence). The ends were cut back, 5 bases at V and 9 bases at J, with 17 bases in the middle. The CDR3 spells CASSLTRELGIQYF. DNA for the CDR3: TGTGCCAGCAGTCTGACTCGGGAACTCGGCATTCAGTACTTC.

This rearrangement joins TRBV5-4 to TRBJ1-1; D gene uncertain. Per the germline V gene, CDR1 is SGHNT and CDR2 is YYREEE (reference sequence). The CDR3 runs 14 residues. V lost 0 bases to trimming and J lost 0 bases, with 6 bases between them. Here the CDR3 DNA reads TGTGCCAGCAGCTTGGCTTCCGTGAACACTGAAGCTTTCTTT. It specifies CASSLASVNTEAFF.

J is TRBJ1-1 and V is TRBV6-5; 8 positions match TRBD1. V was pared by 7 bases and J by 3 bases, with 10 bases of the junction left unmatched. This CDR3 has 15 amino acids. CDR1 MNHEY and CDR2 SVGAGI come from the germline V gene. CDR3 DNA: TGTGCCAGCAACCGCAGGGGGCGAGGGGACACTGAAGCTTTCTTT. Residues: CASNRRGRGDTEAFF.

The chain carries TRBV7-2 and TRBJ1-1; D is uncertain. The germline CDR1 and CDR2 sequences are SGHTA and FQGNSA. V lost 2 bases and J 0 bases, leaving 10 bases between the germline ends. The CDR3 loop spans 15 amino acids. This CDR3 is CASSLLTLLNTEAFF. The CDR3 DNA reads as TGTGCCAGCAGCTTATTGACATTATTGAACACTGAAGCTTTCTTT.

This chain uses TRBV28 with TRBJ1-4; 8 nucleotides align to TRBD1. Germline assignment: CDR1 MDHEN and CDR2 SYDVKM. Trimming removed 7 bases from V and 3 bases from J; junction bases left unmatched: 7. CDR3 length: 15 amino acids. For the CDR3, the DNA is TGTGCCAGCAATCAGGGGGCGCCCGCTAATGAAAAACTGTTTTTT. It translates to CASNQGAPANEKLFF.

The chain recombines TRBV5-4 with TRBJ1-1, with unresolved D. The germline V and J ends were trimmed by 2 bases and 4 bases, with 9 bases remaining between them. This CDR3 region has 13 residues. CDR1 is SGHNT and CDR2 is YYREEE in the germline V gene (reference sequence). The CDR3 protein is CASSFLSGTEAFF. The CDR3 bases are TGTGCCAGCAGCTTTCTAAGTGGCACTGAAGCTTTCTTT.

The chain uses TRBV21-1 and TRBJ2-1; TRBD2 is the table's D call and was not checked against the DNA. TRBV21-1 is described as a pseudogene. CDR3 length: 20 amino acids. The CDR3 loop is CASTKEEGGRRSSGYNEQFF. DNA of the CDR3: TGTGCCAGCACCAAGGAGGAGGGCGGGAGACGATCCTCAGGCTACAATGAGCAGTTCTTC.

In regard to this clone: Other DNA sequences in the sample encode the same CDR3. The chain carries TRBV6-5 and TRBJ2-7, with 9 bases fitting TRBD2. This CDR3 contains 15 residues. In germline, CDR1 is MNHEY, CDR2 SVGAGI. Trimming cost V 2 bases and J 3 bases; bases outside gene matches: 5. The CDR3 DNA follows: TGTGCCAGCAGTTACGGCCTAGCGGGGCTCTACGAGCAGTACTTC. Amino acid sequence: CASSYGLAGLYEQYF.

This clone has a handful of counts. This chain connects TRBV5-4 to TRBJ1-2, with D hard to call. The CDR3 contains 15 residues. V lost 4 bases and J 5 bases, leaving 18 bases between the germline ends. Per the germline V gene, CDR1 is SGHNT and CDR2 is YYREEE (reference sequence). For the CDR3, the DNA is TGTGCCAGCAGCCCCCGTGGGGAGAGGAAATATGGCTACACCTTC. Translating gives CASSPRGERKYGYTF.

This chain uses TRBV5-8 with TRBJ2-4; D gene ambiguous. The length of the CDR3 is 14 residues. Germline values: CDR1 SGHTS, CDR2 YDEGEE. Trimming pared 2 bases from V and 8 bases from J, leaving 14 bases between. CDR3 loop: CASSFARSFDIQYF. Written as DNA, the CDR3 is TGTGCCAGCAGCTTTGCGAGAAGTTTTGACATTCAGTACTTC.

The chain is built from TRBV6-1 and TRBJ1-3, with D hard to call. V shed 3 bases and J shed 5 bases, with 8 bases lying between them. Germline V gene data show CDR1 as MNHNS and CDR2 as SASEGT. CDR3 size: 13 residues. CDR3 sequence: CASSESFRNTIYF. The CDR3 bases are TGTGCCAGCAGTGAGAGTTTCAGAAACACCATATATTTT.

The gene calls are TRBV7-9 and TRBJ1-4; D uncertain. The CDR3 loop spans 12 amino acids. Trimming pared 1 base from V and 11 bases from J, leaving 8 bases between. The germline V gene has CDR1 SEHNR and CDR2 FQNEAQ (reference sequence). The CDR3 sequence: CASSLDRQKLFF. The DNA for the CDR3 is TGTGCCAGCAGCTTAGACCGTCAGAAACTGTTTTTT.

Points on this clone: The DNA is left out, because the CDR3 cannot be placed on it with certainty; the CDR3 is given as TCRdb lists it. This chain joins TRBV7-2 and TRBJ1-2; TRBD1, the table's D call, lacks a check against the DNA. From germline, CDR1 is SGHTA and CDR2 FQGNSA. The CDR3 adds up to 18 amino acids, both ends counted. The CDR3 region is CASSLYWGGGAGGAEGTF.

CDR3 in DNA: TGTGCCAGCAGCTTAATAGGACAGGGAACTGAAGCTTTCTTT. This encodes CASSLIGQGTEAFF. The chain combines TRBV7-8 with TRBJ1-1, with 8 bases that match TRBD1. This CDR3 is 14 amino acids long. Germline-derived CDR1 and CDR2 are SGHVS and FQNEAQ. J gave up 5 bases and V 2 bases, and 4 bases lay outside the gene matches. The whole variable domain, remainder taken from reference TRBV7-8 and TRBJ1-1, is GAGVSQSPRYKVAKRGQDVALRCDPISGHVSLFWYQQALGQGPEFLTYFQNEAQLDKSGLPSDRFFAERPEGSVSTLKIQRTQQEDSAVYLCASSLIGQGTEAFFGQGTRLTVV.

In this sample, this clone turned up a few times. This chain connects TRBV6-2 or TRBV6-3 to TRBJ2-2, with TRBD2 matching 7 bases. The germline gives CDR1 MNHEY, CDR2 SVGEGT. The CDR3 has 18 residues. V trimming: 5 bases; J trimming: 1 base; junction bases outside the gene matches: 13. The CDR3 spells CASSPRGSGSENTGELFF. For the CDR3, the DNA is TGTGCCAGCAGTCCCCGGGGTAGCGGGTCGGAGAACACCGGGGAGCTGTTTTTT.

This clone was seen only once. A junction end diverges from the germline sequence, so it may reflect a read error. V gene TRBV11-2 combines with J gene TRBJ2-1, with a tentative D call TRBD1 (6 bases). Per germline, CDR1 SGHAT and CDR2 FQNNGV. The CDR3 is 15 residues long. The CDR3 reads CASSSRGPTYSEQFF. The CDR3, as DNA: TGTGCCAGCAGCTCCAGGGGCCCTACCTACAGTGAGCAGTTCTTC.

The CDR3 loop is CATSDTGGGSETQYF. The CDR3 region has the DNA TGTGCCACCAGTGATACAGGGGGCGGATCGGAGACCCAGTACTTC. This chain joins TRBV24-1 and TRBJ2-5; 9 positions agree with TRBD1. Germline assignment: CDR1 KGHDR and CDR2 SFDVKD. The V and J ends lost 3 bases and 5 bases, in that order; junction bases with no gene match: 6. The CDR3 extends over 15 amino acids.

This rearrangement joins TRBV11-2 to TRBJ2-4; 14 positions match TRBD2. The ends lost 0 bases at V and 1 base at J; junction bases unmatched: 8. Germline V gene sequence: CDR1 SGHAT, CDR2 FQNNGV. The CDR3 consists of 20 residues. CDR3 region: CASSLDLSRTSGGAKNIQYF. CDR3 bases: TGTGCCAGCAGCTTAGATTTGAGTCGGACTAGCGGGGGGGCCAAAAACATTCAGTACTTC.

This rearrangement joins TRBV27 to TRBJ2-3; 7 nucleotides agree with TRBD2. Germline V gene data show CDR1 as MNHEY and CDR2 as SMNVEV (reference sequence). V dropped 3 bases and J dropped 6; count of bases not matched to a gene: 6. The CDR3 consists of 14 residues. The CDR3 region is CASSFDSGADTQYF. In DNA form, the CDR3 reads TGTGCCAGCAGTTTCGACAGCGGGGCTGATACGCAGTATTTT.

The chain is built from TRBV6-5 and TRBJ2-7; D is unclear. The CDR3 is 13 residues long. Germline values: CDR1 MNHEY, CDR2 SVGAGI. Trimming took off 0 bases at V and 4 bases at J, with 7 bases between the two ends. CDR3 DNA sequence: TGTGCCAGCAGTTACTCGGGCCGGTACGAGCAGTACTTC. Translation: CASSYSGRYEQYF.

This chain links TRBV11-2 with TRBJ1-2, with 7 bases matching TRBD1. Germline CDR1 is SGHAT and CDR2 is FQNNGV. J was trimmed by 6 bases and V by 2 bases; bases with no gene match: 12. The CDR3 is 16 amino acids. The CDR3 DNA reads TGTGCCAGCAGCTTAACGACCGATGACAGGGATAATGGCTACACCTTC. This gives the protein CASSLTTDDRDNGYTF.

This sequence joins TRBV6-1 and TRBJ1-1; D is unresolved. CDR3 size: 11 residues. Trimming left V 3 bases short and J 12 bases short, with 11 bases between. Germline V gives CDR1 MNHNS, CDR2 SASEGT. CDR3 amino acids: CASSDLLFPFF. CDR3 coding DNA: TGTGCCAGCAGTGACCTCCTTTTTCCTTTCTTT.

V usage is TRBV7-2 and J usage is TRBJ2-1, with D possibly being TRBD2 (6 bases). The V end lost 2 bases, the J end lost 3 bases, and 11 bases lay between the germline ends. Germline V lookup: CDR1 SGHTA, CDR2 FQGNSA. The CDR3 spans 15 residues. Here the CDR3 DNA reads TGTGCCAGCAGCTTACGGCGGGATCTCTACAATGAGCAGTTCTTC. Its protein product is CASSLRRDLYNEQFF.

This chain uses TRBV11-3 with TRBJ1-1; TRBD1 is a possible D gene (6 bases). The length of the CDR3 is 14 residues. Trimming took off 5 bases at V and 3 bases at J, with 13 bases between the two ends. CDR1 is SGHNT, CDR2 YENEEA, per germline. This CDR3 is CASSGAGGDTEAFF. DNA for the CDR3: TGTGCCAGCAGCGGCGCGGGGGGCGACACTGAAGCTTTCTTT.

The rearrangement uses TRBV7-2 and TRBJ1-1; perhaps TRBD1 as D (5 bases). CDR1 and CDR2 (germline): SGHTA, FQGNSA. The CDR3 runs to 13 residues. V was clipped by 5 bases and J by 4 bases, with 11 bases between them. The CDR3 region is CASSINRPTEAFF. The CDR3 DNA sequence: TGTGCCAGCAGCATCAACAGGCCCACTGAAGCTTTCTTT.